This T cell receptor beta chain was recovered during a study of blood T cell repertoires in COVID-19. The authors' processing: The authors estimated nucleated cell counts from reference gene primer amplification. Repertoires were generated with immunoSEQ multiplex PCR, while TCRdb's copy carries only in-frame clones and drops some. V, J and clone size are taken as reported in that table, and D and trimming were inferred from the DNA itself. The sample holds 200,000 to 250,000 clones; 85% to 90% are singletons and the top ten take under 14%. Germline assignment: CDR1 MNHEY and CDR2 SVGEGT. Unmatched junction bases numbered 8, after V lost 6 bases and J lost 5 bases. There are 16 residues in the CDR3.

The sequence was collected from a man aged 45 to 65 with COVID-19, enrolled during active disease. The sequenced sample was peripheral blood. J is TRBJ2-2 and V is TRBV6-2 or TRBV6-3, with TRBD2 matching 11 bases. The CDR3 loop reads CASSTPLAGETGELFF. Written as DNA, the CDR3 is TGTGCCAGCAGCACTCCACTAGCGGGGGAAACCGGGGAGCTGTTTTTT.